This TCR beta chain was observed in a study of shared clonotypes between healthy human individuals. Across the whole study: CD4 naive cells filled three plates per donor, CD4 memory three, CD8 naive two and CD8 memory one.

The assay was immunoSEQ multiplex PCR, and TCRdb's table has in-frame clones only and misses some. This sample has about 2.4 million clones, with 80% to 95% found just once. This clone was observed a single time. Its antigen is not identified. Healthy HIV-negative adults with no recent acute infections or vaccinations were recruited as donors. CD4+ cell separation produced CD45RA+ naive and CD45RA-negative memory subsets. Study findings and constraints: Although depth was large, rarefaction showed that sequencing of the sorted subsets was incomplete.

This receptor was identified in a young man in good health. Some clones in this sample may be carry-over from other donors' samples. Input material: naive CD4+ T cells from PBMCs. Subset given: CD45RA+ positively selected.

The CDR3 region has the DNA TGTGCCAGCAGCTTAGGTCCAGGGGAGACCCAGTACTTC. Translated: CASSLGPGETQYF. The genes are TRBV13 and TRBJ2-5; TRBD1 is a possible D gene (5 bases). This CDR3 is built from 13 residues. The V and J ends lost 0 bases and 5 bases respectively, with 7 bases between them. CDR1 is PRHDT and CDR2 is FYEKMQ in the germline V gene (reference sequence).